This T cell receptor beta chain derives from a study of blood T cell repertoires in COVID-19. Study information: From the United States, Italy and Spain came samples of acute and convalescent COVID-19.

TCRdb's table, derived via immunoSEQ multiplex PCR, lists solely in-frame clones and lacks some. The table has fewer than 200,000 clones, roughly 81% seen once. The CDR3 is 14 amino acids. Trimming removed 4 bases at V and 5 bases at J, with 15 bases between. Germline V lookup: CDR1 SGHRS, CDR2 YFSETQ. The V gene is TRBV5-1, the J gene TRBJ1-1; possibly TRBD1 for D (6 bases). The sequencing sample was made of peripheral blood. The clonotype comes from a woman in her forties or fifties with COVID-19, enrolled during active disease. Here the CDR3 reads CASSLEGGRTEAFF. CDR3 DNA sequence: TGCGCCAGCAGCCTGGAAGGGGGAAGGACTGAAGCTTTCTTT.